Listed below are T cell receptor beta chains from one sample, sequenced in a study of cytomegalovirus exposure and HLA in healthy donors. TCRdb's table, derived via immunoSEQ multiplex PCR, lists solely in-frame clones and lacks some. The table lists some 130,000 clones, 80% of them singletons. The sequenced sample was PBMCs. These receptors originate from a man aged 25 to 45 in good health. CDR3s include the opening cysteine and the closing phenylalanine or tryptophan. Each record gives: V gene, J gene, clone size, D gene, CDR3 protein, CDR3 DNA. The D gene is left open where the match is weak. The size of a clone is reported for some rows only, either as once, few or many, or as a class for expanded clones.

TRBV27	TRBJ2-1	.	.	CASSFGNAYNEQFF	TGTGCCAGCAGTTTCGGGAACGCCTACAATGAGCAGTTCTTC
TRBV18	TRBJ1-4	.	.	CASSPPTGEKLFF	TGTGCCAGCTCACCACCGACTGGTGAAAAACTGTTTTTT
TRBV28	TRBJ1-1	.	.	CASSLGGAWYTEAFF	TGTGCCAGCAGTTTGGGGGGGGCGTGGTACACTGAAGCTTTCTTT
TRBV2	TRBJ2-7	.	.	CASSDTEPTYREQYF	TGTGCCAGCAGTGACACAGAACCAACCTACCGCGAGCAGTACTTC
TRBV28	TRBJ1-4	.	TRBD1	CASVQGGSGEKLFF	TGTGCCTCTGTCCAAGGGGGCTCGGGGGAAAAACTGTTTTTT
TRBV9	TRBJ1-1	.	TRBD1	CASSLLQGAMNTEAFF	TGTGCCAGCAGCTTATTACAGGGGGCCATGAACACTGAAGCTTTCTTT
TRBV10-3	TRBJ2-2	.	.	CAISSGGAAGELFF	TGTGCCATCAGTAGTGGAGGTGCCGCCGGGGAGCTGTTTTTT
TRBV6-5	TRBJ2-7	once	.	CASRAGTPSHEQYF	TGTGCCAGCCGAGCCGGGACTCCTTCCCATGAGCAGTACTTC
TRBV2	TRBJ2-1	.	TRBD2	CASNIAGGDSYNEQFF	TGTGCCAGCAATATCGCGGGAGGGGACTCCTACAATGAGCAGTTCTTC
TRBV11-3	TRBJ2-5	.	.	CASSPARGQETQYF	TGTGCCAGCAGCCCCGCGCGAGGGCAAGAGACCCAGTACTTC
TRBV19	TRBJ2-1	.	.	CASSIDRLKGPEQFF	TGTGCCAGTAGTATAGATCGATTGAAGGGGCCTGAGCAGTTCTTC
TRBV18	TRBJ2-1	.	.	CASSQAGAGNEQFF	TGTGCCAGCTCGCAAGCTGGGGCAGGGAATGAGCAGTTCTTC
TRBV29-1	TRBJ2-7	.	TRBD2	CSAQAGAYEQYF	TGCAGCGCCCAGGCGGGGGCCTACGAGCAGTACTTC
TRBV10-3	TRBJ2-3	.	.	CAISDVGRGDTQYF	TGTGCCATCAGTGACGTGGGGCGGGGAGATACGCAGTATTTT
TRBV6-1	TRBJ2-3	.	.	CASSETGGTQYF	TGTGCCAGCAGTGAAACCGGGGGTACGCAGTATTTT
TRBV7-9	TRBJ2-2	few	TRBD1	CASRDRDVNTGELFF	TGTGCCAGCCGGGACAGAGACGTTAACACCGGGGAGCTGTTTTTT
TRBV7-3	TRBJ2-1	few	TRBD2	CASSITGGSSYNEQFF	TGTGCCAGCAGCATAACTGGCGGGAGCTCCTACAATGAGCAGTTCTTC
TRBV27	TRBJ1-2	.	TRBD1	CASSEETGGSGYTF	TGTGCCAGCAGTGAAGAGACAGGGGGTAGTGGCTACACCTTC
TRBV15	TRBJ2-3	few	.	CATSRERGGGSTDTQYF	TGTGCCACCAGCAGAGAGAGGGGGGGCGGGAGCACAGATACGCAGTATTTT
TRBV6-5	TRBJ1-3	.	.	CASSYDRNSGNTIYF	TGTGCCAGCAGTTACGACAGGAACTCTGGAAACACCATATATTTT
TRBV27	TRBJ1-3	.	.	CASSSAGPGNTIYF	TGTGCCAGCAGTTCGGCGGGACCGGGAAACACCATATATTTT
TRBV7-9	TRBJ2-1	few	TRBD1	CASSLGFGTDSYNEQFF	TGTGCCAGCAGCTTAGGATTTGGGACAGATTCCTACAATGAGCAGTTCTTC
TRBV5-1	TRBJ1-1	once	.	CASSLEHRAKAFF	TGCGCCAGCAGCTTGGAGCACAGGGCGAAGGCTTTCTTT
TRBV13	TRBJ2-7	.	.	CASSFVYEQYF	TGTGCCAGCAGCTTTGTCTACGAGCAGTACTTC
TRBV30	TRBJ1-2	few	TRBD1	CATGAGLRDGYTF	TGTGCAACAGGGGCCGGGTTAAGGGATGGCTACACCTTC
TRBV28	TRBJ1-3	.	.	CASSPPRVYSGNTIYF	TGTGCCAGCAGTCCCCCCAGGGTTTACTCTGGAAACACCATATATTTT
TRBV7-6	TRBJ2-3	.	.	CASSSSRVRDTQYF	TGTGCCAGCAGCTCCTCTCGCGTGCGCGATACGCAGTATTTT
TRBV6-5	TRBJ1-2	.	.	CASSYSAGHYGYTF	TGTGCCAGCAGTTACTCGGCAGGGCACTATGGCTACACCTTC
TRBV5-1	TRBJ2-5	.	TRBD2	CASSLGGGPVQETQYF	TGCGCCAGCAGCTTGGGGGGAGGGCCGGTCCAAGAGACCCAGTACTTC
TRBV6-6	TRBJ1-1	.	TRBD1	CASSNQGASLDTEAFF	TGTGCCAGCAGTAACCAGGGGGCAAGTTTGGACACTGAAGCTTTCTTT
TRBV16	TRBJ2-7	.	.	CASSLRVDEQYF	TGTGCCAGCAGCCTCAGGGTGGACGAGCAGTACTTC
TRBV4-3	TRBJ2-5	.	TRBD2	CASSQVGRREGPGTQYF	TGCGCCAGCAGCCAAGTGGGAAGGCGGGAGGGCCCCGGGACCCAGTACTTC
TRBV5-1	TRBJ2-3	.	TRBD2	CASSLTPSGSGTDTQYF	TGCGCCAGCAGCTTGACCCCCAGCGGGAGCGGCACAGATACGCAGTATTTT
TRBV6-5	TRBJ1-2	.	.	CASSESREDYGYTF	TGTGCCAGCAGTGAATCGAGGGAAGACTATGGCTACACCTTC
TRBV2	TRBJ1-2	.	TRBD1	CASSEQGTGVYGYTF	TGTGCCAGCAGTGAACAGGGGACAGGGGTCTATGGCTACACCTTC
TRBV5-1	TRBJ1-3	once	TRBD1	CASSQAQGAPGNTIYF	TGCGCCAGCAGCCAAGCACAGGGGGCCCCTGGAAACACCATATATTTT
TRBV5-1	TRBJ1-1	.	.	CASSRGSKEGEAFF	TGCGCCAGCAGCCGGGGGTCCAAAGAGGGGGAAGCTTTCTTT
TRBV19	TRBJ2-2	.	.	CASSPTPALSTGELFF	TGTGCCAGTAGCCCTACGCCAGCGTTGTCCACCGGGGAGCTGTTTTTT
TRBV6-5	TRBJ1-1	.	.	CASSRDILNTEAFF	TGTGCCAGCAGCAGGGACATCTTGAACACTGAAGCTTTCTTT
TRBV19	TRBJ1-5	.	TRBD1	CASSDDRDQPQHF	TGTGCCAGTAGTGACGACAGGGACCAGCCCCAGCATTTT
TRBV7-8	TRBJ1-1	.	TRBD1	CASSPGTARNTEAFF	TGTGCCAGCAGCCCGGGGACAGCCCGGAACACTGAAGCTTTCTTT
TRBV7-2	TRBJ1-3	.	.	CASSLARTAGNTIYF	TGTGCCAGCAGCTTAGCCAGGACAGCTGGAAACACCATATATTTT
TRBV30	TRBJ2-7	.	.	CACGRPSYEQYF	TGTGCCTGCGGGAGACCGTCCTACGAGCAGTACTTC
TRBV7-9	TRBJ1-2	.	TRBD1	CAGTGTGVLNYGYTF	TGTGCCGGAACCGGGACAGGGGTCCTTAACTATGGCTACACCTTC
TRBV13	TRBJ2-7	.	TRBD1	CASSLGGPSGGKTYEQYF	TGTGCCAGCAGCTTAGGAGGTCCCTCAGGGGGAAAGACCTACGAGCAGTACTTC
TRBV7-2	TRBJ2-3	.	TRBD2	CASSTGLAGTDTQYF	TGTGCCAGCAGCACTGGACTAGCGGGCACAGATACGCAGTATTTT
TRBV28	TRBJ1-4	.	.	CASRGGLYEKLFF	TGTGCCAGCAGGGGGGGTCTTTATGAAAAACTGTTTTTT
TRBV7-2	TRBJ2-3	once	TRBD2	CASSSASGRTDTQYF	TGTGCCAGCAGCTCTGCTAGCGGGAGGACAGATACGCAGTATTTT
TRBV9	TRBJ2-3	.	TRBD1	CASSPRQGATDTQYF	TGTGCCAGCAGCCCTCGACAGGGGGCAACAGATACGCAGTATTTT
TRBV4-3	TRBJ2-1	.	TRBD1	CASSQGQGTGNEQFF	TGCGCCAGCAGCCAGGGACAGGGGACGGGCAATGAGCAGTTCTTC
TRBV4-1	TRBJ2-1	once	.	CASSQPAVGSNEQFF	TGCGCCAGCAGCCAACCAGCGGTCGGTTCTAATGAGCAGTTCTTC
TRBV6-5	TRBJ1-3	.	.	CATLRGQGPGNTIYF	TGTGCCACGTTGCGGGGGCAGGGGCCTGGAAACACCATATATTTT
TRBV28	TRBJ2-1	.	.	CASSFRGTTMQQFF	TGTGCCAGCAGTTTCCGGGGGACCACAATGCAGCAGTTCTTC
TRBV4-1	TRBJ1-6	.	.	CASSQGPGKNSPLHF	TGCGCCAGCAGCCAAGGGCCAGGGAAAAATTCACCCCTCCACTTT